The following is a T cell receptor beta chain sequence with its context. No antigen is known for it. Treatment: 19 received Ad26.COV2.S at low or high dose, single or two shots; about five received placebo; per-sample allocation not given. Sampling occurred on day 63 after the first vaccine or placebo injection. The entry originates in a study of Ad26.COV2.S vaccination and SARS-CoV-2 variants. Overall study: It was the COV1001 Ad26.COV2.S trial arm that included the donor.

Germline-derived CDR1 and CDR2 are MNHEY and SVGAGI. Trimming took off 6 bases at V and 1 base at J, with 16 bases between the two ends. This CDR3 contains 15 residues. Study-level findings and limits: An underestimation of total T cell responses may have resulted from the TCR breadth and depth analyses.

Some clones are missing from TCRdb's copy, which holds only in-frame ones; the method was immunoSEQ multiplex PCR. In the table there are about 480,000 clones, roughly 85% of which are singletons. The chain is built from TRBV6-5 and TRBJ2-7; D perhaps matches TRBD2 (5 bases). The sequence was obtained from a person aged 18-60 years who received the Ad26.COV2.S COVID-19 vaccine or a placebo. The sample consisted of peripheral blood, taken in a trial of Ad26.COV2.S vaccine versus placebo. In DNA, the CDR3 is TGTGCCAGCAGCCCCCTTTCTCCGGGGTCCTACGAGCAGTACTTC. Amino acid sequence: CASSPLSPGSYEQYF.